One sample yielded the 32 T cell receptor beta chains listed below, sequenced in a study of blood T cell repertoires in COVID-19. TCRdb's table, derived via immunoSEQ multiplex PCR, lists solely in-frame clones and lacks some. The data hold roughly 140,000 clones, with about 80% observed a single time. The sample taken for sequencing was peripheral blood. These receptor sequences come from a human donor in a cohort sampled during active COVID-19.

In DNA form, the CDR3 reads TGTGCCAGCAGAAAAGTAGTCCACACAGGGGGCCATTATGGTGAAAAACTGTTTTTT. This gives the protein CASRKVVHTGGHYGEKLFF. The V and J genes are TRBV7-3 and TRBJ1-4; 9 bases fit TRBD1. Trimming cost V 6 bases and J 7 bases; bases outside gene matches: 21. Germline-derived CDR1 and CDR2 are SGHTA and FQGTGA. CDR3 length equals 19 residues.

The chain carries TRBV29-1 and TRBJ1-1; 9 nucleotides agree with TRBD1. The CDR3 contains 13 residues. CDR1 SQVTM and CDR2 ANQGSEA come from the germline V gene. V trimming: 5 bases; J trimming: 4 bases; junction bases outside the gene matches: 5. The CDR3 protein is CSVRDRAGTEAFF. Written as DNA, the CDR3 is TGCAGCGTTAGGGACAGGGCGGGCACTGAAGCTTTCTTT.

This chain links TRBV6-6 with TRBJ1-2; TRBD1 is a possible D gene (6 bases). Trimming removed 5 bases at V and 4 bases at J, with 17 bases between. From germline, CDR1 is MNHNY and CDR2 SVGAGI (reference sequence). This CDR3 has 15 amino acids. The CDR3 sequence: CASSPSAGEGYGYTF. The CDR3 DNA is TGTGCCAGCAGTCCCTCGGCAGGGGAGGGCTATGGCTACACCTTC.

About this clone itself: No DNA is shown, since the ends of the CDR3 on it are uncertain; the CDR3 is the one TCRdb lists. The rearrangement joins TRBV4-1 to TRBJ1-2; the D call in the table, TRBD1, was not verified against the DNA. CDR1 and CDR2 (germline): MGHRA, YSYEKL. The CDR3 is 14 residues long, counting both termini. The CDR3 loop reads CASRSVGTGAHGTF.

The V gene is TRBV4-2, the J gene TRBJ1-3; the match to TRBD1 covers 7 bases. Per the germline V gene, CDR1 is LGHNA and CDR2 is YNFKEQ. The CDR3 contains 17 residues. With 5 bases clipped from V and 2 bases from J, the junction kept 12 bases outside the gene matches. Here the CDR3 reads CASSSRQGQGPGNTIYF. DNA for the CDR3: TGTGCCAGCAGCTCAAGACAGGGCCAGGGACCTGGAAACACCATATATTTT.

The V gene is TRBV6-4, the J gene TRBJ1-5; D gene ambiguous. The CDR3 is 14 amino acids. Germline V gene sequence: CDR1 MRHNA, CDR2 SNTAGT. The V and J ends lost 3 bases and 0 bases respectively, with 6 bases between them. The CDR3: CASSEQYSNQPQHF. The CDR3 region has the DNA TGTGCCAGCAGTGAACAATATAGCAATCAGCCCCAGCATTTT.

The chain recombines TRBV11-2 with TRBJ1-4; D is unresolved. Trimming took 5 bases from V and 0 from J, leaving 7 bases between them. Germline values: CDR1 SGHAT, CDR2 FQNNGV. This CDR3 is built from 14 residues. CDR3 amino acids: CASSATPTNEKLFF. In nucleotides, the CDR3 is TGTGCCAGCAGCGCGACACCAACTAATGAAAAACTGTTTTTT. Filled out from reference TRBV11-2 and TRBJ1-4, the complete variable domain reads EAGVAQSPRYKIIEKRQSVAFWCNPISGHATLYWYQQILGQGPKLLIQFQNNGVVDDSQLPKDRFSAERLKGVDSTLKIQPAKLEDSAVYLCASSATPTNEKLFFGSGTQLSVL.

The CDR3 is CASSAGKIDWSYEQYF. The CDR3 DNA is TGTGCCAGTAGTGCAGGGAAGATAGATTGGTCCTACGAGCAGTACTTC. The V call is TRBV19, the J call TRBJ2-7; TRBD1 might be the D (5 bases). CDR3 length: 16 amino acids. CDR1 LNHDA and CDR2 SQIVND come from the germline V gene (reference sequence). Trimming took off 5 bases at V and 1 base at J, with 18 bases between the two ends.

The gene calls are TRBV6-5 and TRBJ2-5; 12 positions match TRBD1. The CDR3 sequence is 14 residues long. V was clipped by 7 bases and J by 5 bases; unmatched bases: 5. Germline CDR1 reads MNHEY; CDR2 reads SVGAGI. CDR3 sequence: CASKRDRGLETQYF. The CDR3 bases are TGTGCCAGCAAGAGGGACAGGGGGCTTGAGACCCAGTACTTC.

For the CDR3, the DNA is TGTGCCAGCAGGGGCAGGGGGCTTGAAAACACCATATATTTT. Translating gives CASRGRGLENTIYF. The chain links TRBV2 to TRBJ1-3, with 8 bases that match TRBD1. J lost 6 bases, V lost 6 bases, and 7 bases had no gene match. Germline lookup yields CDR1 SNHLY and CDR2 FYNNEI. The CDR3 spans 14 residues.

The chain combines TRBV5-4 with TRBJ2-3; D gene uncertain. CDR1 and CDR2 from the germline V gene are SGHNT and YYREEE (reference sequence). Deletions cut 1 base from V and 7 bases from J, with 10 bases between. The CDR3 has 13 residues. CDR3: CASSLWSEYTQYF. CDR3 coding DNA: TGTGCCAGCAGCTTGTGGTCGGAGTATACGCAGTATTTT.

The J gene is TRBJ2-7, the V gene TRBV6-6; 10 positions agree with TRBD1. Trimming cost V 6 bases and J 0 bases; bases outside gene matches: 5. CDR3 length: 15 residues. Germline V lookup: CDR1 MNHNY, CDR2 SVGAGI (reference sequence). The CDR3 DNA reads TGTGCCAGCAGCCCGGGACAGGGGTTCTCCTACGAGCAGTACTTC. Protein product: CASSPGQGFSYEQYF.

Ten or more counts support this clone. The CDR3 bases are TGTGCCATCAGTGAGTCCCTCGGGGAGGCTGAAGCTTTCTTT. Translating it yields CAISESLGEAEAFF. This chain uses TRBV10-3 with TRBJ1-1; D gene uncertain. CDR1 is ENHRY, CDR2 SYGVKD, per germline. The CDR3 has 14 residues. V was trimmed by 0 bases and J by 6 bases, leaving 11 bases between them.

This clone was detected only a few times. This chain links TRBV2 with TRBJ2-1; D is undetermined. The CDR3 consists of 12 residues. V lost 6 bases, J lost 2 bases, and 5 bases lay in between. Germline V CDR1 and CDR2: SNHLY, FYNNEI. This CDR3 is CASRSAYNEQFF. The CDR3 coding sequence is TGTGCCAGCAGATCTGCCTACAATGAGCAGTTCTTC.

CDR3 sequence: CASSLEGQKNYNEQFF. CDR3 in DNA: TGCGCCAGCAGCTTGGAGGGGCAGAAAAACTACAATGAGCAGTTCTTC. The rearrangement links TRBV5-1 to TRBJ2-1; D is possibly TRBD1 (5 bases). The germline gives CDR1 SGHRS, CDR2 YFSETQ. The CDR3 contains 16 residues. Trimming took 0 bases from V and 3 from J, leaving 13 bases between them. Complete variable domain (other parts from reference TRBV5-1 and TRBJ2-1): KAGVTQTPRYLIKTRGQQVTLSCSPISGHRSVSWYQQTPGQGLQFLFEYFSETQRNKGNFPGRFSGRQFSNSRSEMNVSTLELGDSALYLCASSLEGQKNYNEQFFGPGTRLTVL.

The CDR3 coding sequence is TGCAGCGTTGAACCGGCCGAGGGCTACGAGCAGTACTTC. Amino acid sequence: CSVEPAEGYEQYF. The chain links TRBV29-1 to TRBJ2-7; D is possibly TRBD2 (5 bases). CDR3 length: 13 residues. Trimming cost V 2 bases and J 3 bases, with 11 bases left between them. Germline V gene data show CDR1 as SQVTM and CDR2 as ANQGSEA.

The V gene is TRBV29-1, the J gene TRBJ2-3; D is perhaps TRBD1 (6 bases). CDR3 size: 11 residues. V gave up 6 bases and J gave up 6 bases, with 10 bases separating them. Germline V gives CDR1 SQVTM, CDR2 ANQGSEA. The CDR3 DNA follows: TGCAGCGTGTCCAGGGGTGATACGCAGTATTTT. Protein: CSVSRGDTQYF.

This chain's CDR3 is CASGQRVSDEQFF. The CDR3 DNA reads as TGCGCCAGCGGTCAGAGGGTTTCGGATGAGCAGTTCTTC. The chain carries TRBV10-1 and TRBJ2-1, with D possibly matching TRBD2 (5 bases). The germline CDR1 and CDR2 sequences are WNHNN and SYGVQD (reference sequence). V lost 8 bases and J 8 bases, leaving 16 bases between the germline ends. This CDR3 is 13 amino acids long.

DNA for the CDR3: TGTGCCAGCAGTTTGGACAGCCGATACACTGAAGCTTTCTTT. Translating it yields CASSLDSRYTEAFF. J is TRBJ1-1 and V is TRBV27, with TRBD1 as a possible D gene (6 bases). The CDR3 is 14 residues long. In germline, CDR1 is MNHEY, CDR2 SMNVEV (reference sequence). V gave up 3 bases and J gave up 3 bases, with 11 bases separating them.

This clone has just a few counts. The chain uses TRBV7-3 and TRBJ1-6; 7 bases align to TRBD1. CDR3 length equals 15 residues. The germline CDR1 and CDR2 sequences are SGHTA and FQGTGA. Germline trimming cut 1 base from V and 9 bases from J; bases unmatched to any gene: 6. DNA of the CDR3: TGTGCCAGCAGCTTAAAGGGGGACAGTTTTTCACCCCTCCACTTT. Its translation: CASSLKGDSFSPLHF.

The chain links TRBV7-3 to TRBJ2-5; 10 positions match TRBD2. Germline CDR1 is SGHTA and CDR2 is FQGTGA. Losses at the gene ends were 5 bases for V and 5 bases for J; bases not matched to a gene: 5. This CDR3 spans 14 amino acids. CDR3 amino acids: CASSRSGGVETQYF. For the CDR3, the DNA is TGTGCCAGCAGCCGCAGCGGGGGGGTGGAGACCCAGTACTTC.

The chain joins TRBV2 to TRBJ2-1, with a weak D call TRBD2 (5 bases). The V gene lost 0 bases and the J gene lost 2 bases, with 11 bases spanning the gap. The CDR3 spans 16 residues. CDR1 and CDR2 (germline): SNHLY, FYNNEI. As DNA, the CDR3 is TGTGCCAGCAGTGAAGCGGCCGGGGTAACCTACAATGAGCAGTTCTTC. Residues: CASSEAAGVTYNEQFF.

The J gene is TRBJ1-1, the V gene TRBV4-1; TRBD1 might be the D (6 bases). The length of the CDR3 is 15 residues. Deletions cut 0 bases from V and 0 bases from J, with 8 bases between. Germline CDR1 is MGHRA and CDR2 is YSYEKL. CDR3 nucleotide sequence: TGCGCCAGCAGCCAAGATGGGGGCTTGAACACTGAAGCTTTCTTT. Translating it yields CASSQDGGLNTEAFF.

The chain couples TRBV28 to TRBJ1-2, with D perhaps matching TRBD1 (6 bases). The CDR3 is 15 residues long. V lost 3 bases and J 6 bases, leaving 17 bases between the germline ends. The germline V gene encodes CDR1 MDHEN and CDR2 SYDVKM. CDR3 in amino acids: CASSLGATLRHGYTF. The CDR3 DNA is TGTGCCAGCAGTTTGGGGGCCACCCTTAGACATGGCTACACCTTC.

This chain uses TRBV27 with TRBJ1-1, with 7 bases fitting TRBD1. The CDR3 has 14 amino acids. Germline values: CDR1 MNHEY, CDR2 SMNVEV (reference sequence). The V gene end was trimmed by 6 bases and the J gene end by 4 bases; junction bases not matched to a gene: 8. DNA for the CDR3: TGTGCCAGCAGGACAGGGAGAGCCCCCACTGAAGCTTTCTTT. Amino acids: CASRTGRAPTEAFF.

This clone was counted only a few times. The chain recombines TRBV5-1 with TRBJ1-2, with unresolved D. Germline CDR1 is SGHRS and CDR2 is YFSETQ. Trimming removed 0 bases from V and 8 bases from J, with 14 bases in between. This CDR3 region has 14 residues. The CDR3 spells CASSLAMERRGYTF. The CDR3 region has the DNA TGCGCCAGCAGCTTGGCCATGGAGAGGCGAGGCTACACCTTC.

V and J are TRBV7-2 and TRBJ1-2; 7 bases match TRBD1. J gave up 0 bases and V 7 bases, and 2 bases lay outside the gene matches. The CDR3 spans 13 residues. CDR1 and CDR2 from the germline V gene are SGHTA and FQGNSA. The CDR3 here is CASTGTANYGYTF. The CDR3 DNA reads TGTGCCAGCACCGGGACAGCTAACTATGGCTACACCTTC.

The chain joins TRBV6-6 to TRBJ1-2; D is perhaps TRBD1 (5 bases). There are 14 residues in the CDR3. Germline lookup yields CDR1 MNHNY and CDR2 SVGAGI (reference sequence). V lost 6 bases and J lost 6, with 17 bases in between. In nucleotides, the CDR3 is TGTGCCAGCAGGCCGGGGGGAGGCTCTCATGGCTACACCTTC. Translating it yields CASRPGGGSHGYTF.

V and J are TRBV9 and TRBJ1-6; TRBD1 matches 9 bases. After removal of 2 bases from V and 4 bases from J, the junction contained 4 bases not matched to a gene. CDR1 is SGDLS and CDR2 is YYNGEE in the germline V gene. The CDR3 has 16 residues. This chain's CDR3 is CASSVGGTGYNSPLHF. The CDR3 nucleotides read TGTGCCAGCAGCGTTGGGGGGACAGGGTATAATTCACCCCTCCACTTT.

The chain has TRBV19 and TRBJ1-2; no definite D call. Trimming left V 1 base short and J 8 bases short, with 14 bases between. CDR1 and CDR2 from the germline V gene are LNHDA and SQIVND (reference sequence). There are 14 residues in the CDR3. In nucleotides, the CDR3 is TGTGCCAGTAGTATAGTCCCGACTGGAGGGGGCTACACCTTC. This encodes CASSIVPTGGGYTF.

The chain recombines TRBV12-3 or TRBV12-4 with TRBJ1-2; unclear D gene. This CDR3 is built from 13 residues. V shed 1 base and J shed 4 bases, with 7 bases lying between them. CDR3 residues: CASSLDVAYGYTF. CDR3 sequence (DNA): TGTGCCAGCAGTTTAGACGTGGCCTATGGCTACACCTTC.

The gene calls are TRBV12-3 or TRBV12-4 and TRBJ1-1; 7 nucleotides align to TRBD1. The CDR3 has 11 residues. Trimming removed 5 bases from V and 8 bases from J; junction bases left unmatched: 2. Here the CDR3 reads CASSHRGEAFF. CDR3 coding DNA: TGTGCCAGCAGTCACAGGGGAGAAGCTTTCTTT.